This T cell receptor (beta chain) was profiled in a study of blood T cell repertoires in COVID-19. Study details: Acute and convalescent COVID-19 specimens originated in the United States, Italy and Spain.

The table came from immunoSEQ multiplex PCR; TCRdb's copy has only in-frame clones and leaves some out. The sample records about 170,000 clones, 80% to 90% being singletons. Sequenced input: peripheral blood. The receptor comes from a woman between 65 and 79 years old with COVID-19, enrolled during active disease.

CDR3 DNA sequence: TGTGCCAGCAGTGACTCGGGGCAGCCCGAGGCTGAAGCTTTCTTT. This encodes CASSDSGQPEAEAFF. This chain joins TRBV6-4 and TRBJ1-1, with D possibly being TRBD1 (5 bases). CDR3 length: 15 residues. Trimming left V 0 bases short and J 6 bases short, with 14 bases between. CDR1 is MRHNA and CDR2 is SNTAGT in the germline V gene.